The clone carrying this T cell receptor beta chain was found many times. The data stem from a study of blood T cells in healthy people across ages. V was clipped by 6 bases and J by 1 base, with 10 bases between them. CDR1 and CDR2 (germline): SQVTM, ANQGSEA. The CDR3 sequence is 14 residues long. A second PCR, run for roughly 7 to 11 cycles, used a sample-barcoded 5' primer plus a J-beta primer mix. Template switching added a 12-random-nucleotide identifier to every cDNA molecule. The yield of each sample was at least 3 million CDR3-containing paired-end reads. Each CDR3 protein is one row after TCRdb ran MiXCR on the 5' RACE reads. The sample includes over a million distinct CDR3 sequences, 35% to 45% of them seen just once. Aged about 6 to 95, donors were systemically healthy Caucasians from Russia. Isolation recovered at least 6 million PBMCs from every sample.

This receptor was taken from a woman under 30 in good health. The sequenced sample was blood. J is TRBJ2-6 and V is TRBV29-1; TRBD1 might be the D (6 bases). CDR3: CSVVDRSGANVLTF. As DNA, the CDR3 is TGCAGCGTGGTAGACAGGTCTGGGGCCAACGTCCTGACTTTC.